The 31 T cell receptor beta chains below all came from one sample that was sequenced in a study of CD8 T cells in ankylosing spondylitis. In TCRdb, the 5' RACE reads were re-called with MiXCR into one record per CDR3 protein. The table records 20,000 to 30,000 distinct CDR3 sequences, about 2.6% of them present only once. Sequencing was done on a sample of blood, either unsorted or a sorted T cell fraction (not recorded which). All receptors derive from a female donor with ankylosing spondylitis or in good health (not recorded which).

This clonotype has a count of ten or more. V usage is TRBV9 and J usage is TRBJ2-5, with D hard to call. This CDR3 spans 15 amino acids. The V end lost 6 bases, the J end lost 1 base, and 16 bases lay between the germline ends. The germline CDR1 and CDR2 sequences are SGDLS and YYNGEE. The CDR3 is CASNKNLGFQETQYF. The CDR3, as DNA: TGTGCCAGCAATAAAAACTTGGGGTTCCAAGAGACCCAGTACTTC. Using reference TRBV9 and TRBJ2-5 for the parts outside the CDR3, the full variable domain is DSGVTQTPKHLITATGQRVTLRCSPRSGDLSVYWYQQSLDQGLQFLIQYYNGEERAKGNILERFSAQQFPDLHSELNLSSLELGDSALYFCASNKNLGFQETQYFGPGTRLLVL.

This clonotype has at least ten counts. The chain combines TRBV9 with TRBJ2-5; the match to TRBD2 covers 10 bases. This CDR3 is built from 16 residues. Trimming took 0 bases from V and 5 from J; bases not matched to a gene: 7. Germline CDR1 reads SGDLS; CDR2 reads YYNGEE. The CDR3 here is CASSVVGAGGLETQYF. Here the CDR3 DNA reads TGTGCCAGCAGCGTAGTCGGAGCGGGGGGGCTGGAGACCCAGTACTTC.

This clonotype was counted ten times or more. The junction and the germline gene differ at one end; a read error may be behind it. This chain joins TRBV9 and TRBJ2-1, with 15 nucleotides matching TRBD2. CDR1 is SGDLS, CDR2 YYNGEE, per germline. CDR3 length: 20 amino acids. Here the CDR3 reads CASSVDARTSGRARYNGQFF. Written as DNA, the CDR3 is TGTGCCAGCAGCGTAGACGCCAGGACTAGCGGGAGGGCACGGTACAATGGGCAGTTCTTC.

This clonotype was seen at least ten times. The chain links TRBV9 to TRBJ1-5; no clear D gene. The CDR3 length is 15 residues. Germline CDR1 SGDLS, CDR2 YYNGEE. Trimming removed 0 bases from V and 2 bases from J, with 9 bases in between. CDR3 region: CASSVGGRGNQPQHF. The CDR3 nucleotides are TGTGCCAGCAGCGTAGGCGGCAGAGGCAATCAGCCCCAGCATTTT.

This clonotype was detected many times. This chain links TRBV5-1 with TRBJ2-5, with TRBD1 identical over 8 bases. Germline CDR1 SGHRS, CDR2 YFSETQ. With V trimmed by 10 bases and J by 5 bases, 7 bases remained unmatched. The CDR3 is 12 amino acids. The CDR3 nucleotides read TGCGCCCCCAGGGGGCCTGGGGAGACCCAGTACTTC. It translates to CAPRGPGETQYF. Full variable domain (rest looked up from reference TRBV5-1 and TRBJ2-5): KAGVTQTPRYLIKTRGQQVTLSCSPISGHRSVSWYQQTPGQGLQFLFEYFSETQRNKGNFPGRFSGRQFSNSRSEMNVSTLELGDSALYLCAPRGPGETQYFGPGTRLLVL.

This clonotype was detected many times. The J gene is TRBJ2-3, the V gene TRBV9, with TRBD2 identical over 10 bases. Looked up from germline, CDR1 is SGDLS and CDR2 is YYNGEE. Trimming cost V 2 bases and J 1 base; bases outside gene matches: 1. This CDR3 has 15 amino acids. The CDR3 loop is CASSVSGRGTDTQYF. The CDR3 coding sequence is TGTGCCAGCAGCGTCAGCGGGAGGGGCACAGATACGCAGTATTTT.

This clonotype came up many times. Here the CDR3 DNA reads TGTGCCAGCAGCGTACTCCCAGGGACTGGTATTTCCTCTGGAAACACCATATATTTT. This gives the protein CASSVLPGTGISSGNTIYF. The rearrangement links TRBV9 to TRBJ1-3; D may be TRBD1 (5 bases). Germline V gene sequence: CDR1 SGDLS, CDR2 YYNGEE. Trimming removed 1 base from V and 0 bases from J, with 20 bases in between. The CDR3 length is 19 residues.

Ten or more counts support this clonotype. V gene TRBV9 combines with J gene TRBJ2-3; 10 bases match TRBD1. Germline V lookup: CDR1 SGDLS, CDR2 YYNGEE. The V segment lost 3 bases and the J segment 6 bases; nucleotides outside the gene matches: 7. The CDR3 has 15 residues. CDR3 bases: TGTGCCAGCAGCGGCACCGGGACAGGGGTTGATACGCAGTATTTT. Encoded protein: CASSGTGTGVDTQYF.

This clonotype has ten or more counts. The V and J genes are TRBV9 and TRBJ2-7; TRBD2 matches at 10 bases. The CDR3 runs to 18 residues. V was clipped by 4 bases and J by 3 bases; unmatched bases: 16. Germline V gene data show CDR1 as SGDLS and CDR2 as YYNGEE. The CDR3 loop reads CASSTGRPGLASIYEQYF. The CDR3 DNA is TGTGCCAGCAGCACGGGACGCCCGGGACTAGCGTCGATCTACGAGCAGTACTTC.

The table lists this clonotype with many counts. V usage is TRBV9 and J usage is TRBJ2-7; 8 positions match TRBD2. Germline V lookup: CDR1 SGDLS, CDR2 YYNGEE. CDR3 length equals 15 residues. V was clipped by 4 bases and J by 6 bases; unmatched bases: 12. The CDR3 DNA reads TGTGCCAGCAGCCCACCATCGGGACTAGTATCCGAGCAGTACTTC. The encoded protein is CASSPPSGLVSEQYF.

This clonotype was observed many times. The chain is built from TRBV9 and TRBJ2-1, with 9 nucleotides matching TRBD2. V was pared by 0 bases and J by 10 bases, with 2 bases of the junction left unmatched. CDR1 SGDLS and CDR2 YYNGEE come from the germline V gene. This CDR3 spans 13 amino acids. CDR3 DNA: TGTGCCAGCAGCGTAGGGCTAGCGGGAGAGCAGTTCTTC. This encodes CASSVGLAGEQFF.

This clonotype was seen at least ten times. The chain recombines TRBV9 with TRBJ2-1, with D hard to call. CDR1 SGDLS and CDR2 YYNGEE come from the germline V gene. The V end lost 4 bases, the J end lost 9 bases, and 14 bases lay between the germline ends. The CDR3 spans 13 residues. CDR3 DNA: TGTGCCAGCAGCCCCACCCTGGGTGGTGAGCAGTTCTTC. The encoded protein is CASSPTLGGEQFF.

This clonotype is medium-sized. V is TRBV9 and J is TRBJ2-3; tentative D call: TRBD2 (5 bases). CDR1 and CDR2 from the germline V gene are SGDLS and YYNGEE. This CDR3 is built from 16 residues. The V gene lost 2 bases and the J gene lost 0 bases, with 13 bases spanning the gap. The CDR3 loop is CASSVSGQRSTDTQYF. CDR3 sequence (DNA): TGTGCCAGCAGCGTGTCGGGTCAGCGGAGCACAGATACGCAGTATTTT.

This clonotype occurred many times. V and J are TRBV9 and TRBJ2-3; 10 bases match TRBD2. The CDR3 is 16 amino acids. V gave up 0 bases and J gave up 2 bases; unmatched junction bases: 3. CDR1 and CDR2 from the germline V gene are SGDLS and YYNGEE. DNA of the CDR3: TGTGCCAGCAGCGTAGCTAGCGGGGGATTCACAGATACGCAGTATTTT. It codes for CASSVASGGFTDTQYF.

This clonotype was observed many times. The chain carries TRBV9 and TRBJ2-3; TRBD1 or TRBD2 may be the D gene (5 bases each). The germline gives CDR1 SGDLS, CDR2 YYNGEE. The CDR3 has 15 amino acids. Between the trimmed V and J ends, which lost 0 bases and 1 base, there was a span of 9 bases. CDR3 amino acids: CASSVVGGRTDTQYF. CDR3 DNA sequence: TGTGCCAGCAGCGTAGTTGGGGGACGCACAGATACGCAGTATTTT.

The sample holds many counts of this clonotype. This chain connects TRBV9 to TRBJ2-3; TRBD2 matches at 9 bases. V was pared by 4 bases and J by 1 base, with 7 bases of the junction left unmatched. Germline V gene sequence: CDR1 SGDLS, CDR2 YYNGEE. This CDR3 region has 16 residues. Here the CDR3 DNA reads TGTGCCAGCAGCCTGCGACTAGCGGACCGCACAGATACGCAGTATTTT. Protein sequence: CASSLRLADRTDTQYF.

This clonotype appeared many times. J is TRBJ2-3 and V is TRBV9; 8 bases line up with TRBD2. This CDR3 has 15 amino acids. With V trimmed by 0 bases and J by 1 base, 1 base remained unmatched. Per germline, CDR1 SGDLS and CDR2 YYNGEE. Here the CDR3 DNA reads TGTGCCAGCAGCGTAGAGACTAGCGGCACAGATACGCAGTATTTT. This codes for CASSVETSGTDTQYF.

This clonotype was observed many times. The chain joins TRBV9 to TRBJ2-1; maybe TRBD1 (6 bases). Germline V gives CDR1 SGDLS, CDR2 YYNGEE. V gave up 4 bases and J gave up 3 bases, with 14 bases separating them. The CDR3 has 15 residues. CDR3 DNA: TGTGCCAGCAGCCCCCGAGAGGGGGTCTACAATGAGCAGTTCTTC. Protein product: CASSPREGVYNEQFF.

This clonotype was observed at least ten times. This chain connects TRBV9 to TRBJ2-7; TRBD1 matches at 8 bases. Germline CDR1 is SGDLS and CDR2 is YYNGEE. This CDR3 spans 14 amino acids. V gave up 1 base and J gave up 6 bases; unmatched junction bases: 6. This chain's CDR3 is CASSVSDREGEQYF. DNA for the CDR3: TGTGCCAGCAGCGTATCGGACAGGGAAGGCGAGCAGTACTTC.

The table lists this clonotype with many counts. J is TRBJ2-7 and V is TRBV9; TRBD1 agrees at 10 bases. Per the germline V gene, CDR1 is SGDLS and CDR2 is YYNGEE. After removal of 4 bases from V and 6 bases from J, the junction contained 10 bases not matched to a gene. The CDR3 consists of 15 residues. In DNA form, the CDR3 reads TGTGCCAGCAGCATACACGTGGGGACAGGGGCCGAGCAGTACTTC. Its translation: CASSIHVGTGAEQYF.

In this sample, this clonotype turned up many times. This chain joins TRBV9 and TRBJ2-7; 11 nucleotides match TRBD1. This CDR3 has 17 amino acids. Trimming removed 4 bases from V and 4 bases from J; junction bases left unmatched: 13. CDR1 is SGDLS and CDR2 is YYNGEE in the germline V gene. DNA for the CDR3: TGTGCCAGCAGCCTAGGGACAGGGGGGAATTCTGAGTACGAGCAGTACTTC. It codes for CASSLGTGGNSEYEQYF.

This clonotype was found many times. The CDR3 sequence is CASSVGWTGPTEAFF. The CDR3 DNA reads as TGTGCCAGCAGCGTAGGTTGGACAGGGCCGACTGAAGCTTTCTTT. The chain links TRBV9 to TRBJ1-1; TRBD1 aligns across 8 bases. CDR3 size: 15 residues. After removal of 0 bases from V and 5 bases from J, the junction contained 6 bases not matched to a gene. The germline V gene encodes CDR1 SGDLS and CDR2 YYNGEE.

By share, this clonotype ranks as medium-sized. The chain employs TRBV9 and TRBJ2-5; no clear D gene. V was clipped by 0 bases and J by 9 bases, with 12 bases between them. The CDR3 consists of 13 residues. Germline CDR1 reads SGDLS; CDR2 reads YYNGEE. The CDR3 loop reads CASSVGYSVAQYF. The CDR3 DNA sequence: TGTGCCAGCAGCGTAGGCTATTCTGTAGCCCAGTACTTC.

This clonotype was counted many times. This chain joins TRBV9 and TRBJ1-5; a weak D match, TRBD1 (5 bases). Per germline, CDR1 SGDLS and CDR2 YYNGEE. The CDR3 contains 13 residues. V lost 2 bases and J 5 bases, leaving 8 bases between the germline ends. The CDR3 DNA reads TGTGCCAGCAGCGTGGACACGGATCAGCCCCAGCATTTT. Translation: CASSVDTDQPQHF.

This clonotype was detected many times. The chain employs TRBV9 and TRBJ2-7; 8 bases map to TRBD1. CDR3 length: 15 amino acids. Trimming removed 8 bases from V and 5 bases from J; junction bases left unmatched: 15. Germline V lookup: CDR1 SGDLS, CDR2 YYNGEE. The CDR3 is CASKKSTGGTNEQYF. The CDR3 bases are TGTGCCAGTAAGAAATCTACAGGGGGTACCAACGAGCAGTACTTC.

The V gene is TRBV9, the J gene TRBJ2-3; 10 positions match TRBD2. The CDR3 consists of 16 residues. Germline CDR1 is SGDLS and CDR2 is YYNGEE. J was trimmed by 1 base and V by 0 bases; bases with no gene match: 2. CDR3 nucleotides: TGTGCCAGCAGCGTAGGGCTAGCGGGGGGCACAGATACGCAGTATTTT. Translation: CASSVGLAGGTDTQYF.

This clonotype was picked up many times. CDR3 residues: CASSVGGTGPSRETQYF. The CDR3 bases are TGTGCCAGCAGCGTAGGGGGGACAGGTCCTTCCCGAGAGACCCAGTACTTC. V is TRBV9 and J is TRBJ2-5; TRBD1 aligns across 8 bases. The CDR3 extends over 17 amino acids. V shed 0 bases and J 4 bases; nucleotides not matched to a gene: 11. The germline gives CDR1 SGDLS, CDR2 YYNGEE.

The table lists this clonotype with many counts. This sequence joins TRBV9 and TRBJ2-1; D not certain. Germline V gene lookup returns CDR1 SGDLS and CDR2 YYNGEE. This CDR3 spans 12 amino acids. Deletions cut 0 bases from V and 3 bases from J, with 1 base between. This chain's CDR3 is CASSVVYNEQFF. The CDR3 bases are TGTGCCAGCAGCGTAGTCTACAATGAGCAGTTCTTC.

This clonotype was recorded many times. V usage is TRBV9 and J usage is TRBJ2-5; 8 nucleotides agree with TRBD1. CDR3 length: 14 residues. The junction had 7 bases not matched to a gene; V was cut back by 6 bases and J by 3 bases. CDR1 and CDR2 from the germline V gene are SGDLS and YYNGEE. The CDR3 DNA is TGTGCCAGCACCCTTGGGACAGGAAAAGAGACCCAGTACTTC. This sequence encodes CASTLGTGKETQYF. The whole variable domain, remainder taken from reference TRBV9 and TRBJ2-5, is DSGVTQTPKHLITATGQRVTLRCSPRSGDLSVYWYQQSLDQGLQFLIQYYNGEERAKGNILERFSAQQFPDLHSELNLSSLELGDSALYFCASTLGTGKETQYFGPGTRLLVL.

This clonotype was seen ten or more times. This chain links TRBV9 with TRBJ2-5, with D hard to call. This CDR3 comprises 14 residues. Per the germline V gene, CDR1 is SGDLS and CDR2 is YYNGEE. V was shortened by 2 bases and J by 1 base, with 9 bases between the two germline ends. The CDR3 DNA reads TGTGCCAGCAGCGTCGACTGGGGCCAAGAGACCCAGTACTTC. Protein: CASSVDWGQETQYF.

This clonotype was counted ten times or more. V is TRBV9 and J is TRBJ1-2; 8 bases align to TRBD1. V was pared by 0 bases and J by 7 bases, with 8 bases of the junction left unmatched. Germline V gene sequence: CDR1 SGDLS, CDR2 YYNGEE. The CDR3 totals 15 residues. CDR3 protein: CASSVEGQAPSGYTF. DNA of the CDR3: TGTGCCAGCAGCGTAGAGGGACAGGCCCCTAGTGGCTACACCTTC.